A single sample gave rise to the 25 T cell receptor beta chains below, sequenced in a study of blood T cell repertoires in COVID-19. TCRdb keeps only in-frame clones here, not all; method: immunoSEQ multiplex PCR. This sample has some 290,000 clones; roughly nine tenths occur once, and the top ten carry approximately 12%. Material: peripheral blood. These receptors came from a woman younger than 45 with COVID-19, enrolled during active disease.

The CDR3 DNA sequence: TGTGCCAGCTCACAGGGACAGGGCTATGGCTACACCTTC. It specifies CASSQGQGYGYTF. The genes are TRBV18 and TRBJ1-2, with 9 positions matching TRBD1. V gave up 4 bases and J gave up 4 bases; unmatched junction bases: 1. The CDR3 has 13 residues. Germline loops: CDR1 KGHSH, CDR2 LQKENI. Looking up the rest from reference TRBV18 and TRBJ1-2 gives the full variable domain: NAGVMQNPRHLVRRRGQEARLRCSPMKGHSHVYWYRQLPEEGLKFMVYLQKENIIDESGMPKERFSAEFPKEGPSILRIQQVVRGDSAAYFCASSQGQGYGYTFGSGTRLTVV.

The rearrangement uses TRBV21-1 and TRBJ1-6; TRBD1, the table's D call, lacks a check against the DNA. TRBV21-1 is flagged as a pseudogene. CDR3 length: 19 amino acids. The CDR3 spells CASSKANRPKDRTNSPLHF. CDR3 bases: TGTGCCAGCAGCAAAGCCAACAGGCCCAAAGACCGGACCAATTCACCCCTCCACTTT.

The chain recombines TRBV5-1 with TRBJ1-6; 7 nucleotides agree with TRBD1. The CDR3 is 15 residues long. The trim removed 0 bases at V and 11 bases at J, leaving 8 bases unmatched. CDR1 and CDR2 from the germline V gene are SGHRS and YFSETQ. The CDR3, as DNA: TGCGCCAGCAGCTTGGTGGGGACAGTAAACCCACCCCTCCACTTT. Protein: CASSLVGTVNPPLHF. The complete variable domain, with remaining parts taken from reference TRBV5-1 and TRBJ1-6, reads KAGVTQTPRYLIKTRGQQVTLSCSPISGHRSVSWYQQTPGQGLQFLFEYFSETQRNKGNFPGRFSGRQFSNSRSEMNVSTLELGDSALYLCASSLVGTVNPPLHFGNGTRLTVT.

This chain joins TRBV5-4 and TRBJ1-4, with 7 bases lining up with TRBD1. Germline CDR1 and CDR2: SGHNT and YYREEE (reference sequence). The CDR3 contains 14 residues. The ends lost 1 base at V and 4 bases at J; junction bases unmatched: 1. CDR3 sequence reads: CASSLRGLNEKLFF. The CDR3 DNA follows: TGTGCCAGCAGCTTGAGGGGGCTTAATGAAAAACTGTTTTTT.

CDR3 nucleotide sequence: TGCGCCAGCAGCCAGGGTCCCGGGACAGGGATTACCTACGAGCAGTACTTC. This translates into CASSQGPGTGITYEQYF. The chain joins TRBV4-1 to TRBJ2-7; TRBD1 matches 9 bases. V gave up 3 bases and J gave up 2 bases; unmatched junction bases: 11. The CDR3 loop spans 17 amino acids. In germline, CDR1 is MGHRA, CDR2 YSYEKL.

Written as DNA, the CDR3 is TGTGCCAGCAGTGCCCTTGGGACAGAGAACACTGAAGCTTTCTTT. Translation gives CASSALGTENTEAFF. The chain joins TRBV2 to TRBJ1-1; TRBD1 matches at 7 bases. This CDR3 is built from 15 residues. V lost 4 bases, J lost 1 base, and 6 bases stayed unmatched. Per germline, CDR1 SNHLY and CDR2 FYNNEI.

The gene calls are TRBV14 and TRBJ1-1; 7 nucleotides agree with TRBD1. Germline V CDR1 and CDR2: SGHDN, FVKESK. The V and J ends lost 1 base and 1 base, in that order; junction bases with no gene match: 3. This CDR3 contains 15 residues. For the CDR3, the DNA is TGTGCCAGCAGCCAAGGCTACAGGGGGAACACTGAAGCTTTCTTT. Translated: CASSQGYRGNTEAFF.

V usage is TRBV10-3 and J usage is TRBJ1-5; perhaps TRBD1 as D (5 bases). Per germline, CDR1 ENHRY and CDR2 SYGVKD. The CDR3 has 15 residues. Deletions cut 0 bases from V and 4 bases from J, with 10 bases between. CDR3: CAISESGQGNQPQHF. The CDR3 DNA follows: TGTGCCATCAGTGAGTCGGGGCAGGGAAATCAGCCCCAGCATTTT.

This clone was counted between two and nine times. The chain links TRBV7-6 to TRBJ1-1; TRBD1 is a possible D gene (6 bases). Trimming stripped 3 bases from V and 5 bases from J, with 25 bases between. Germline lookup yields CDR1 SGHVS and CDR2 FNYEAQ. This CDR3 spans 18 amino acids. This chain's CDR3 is CASSFSPFEQGRGTEAFF. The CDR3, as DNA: TGTGCCAGCAGCTTTTCTCCCTTTGAACAGGGAAGGGGAACTGAAGCTTTCTTT.

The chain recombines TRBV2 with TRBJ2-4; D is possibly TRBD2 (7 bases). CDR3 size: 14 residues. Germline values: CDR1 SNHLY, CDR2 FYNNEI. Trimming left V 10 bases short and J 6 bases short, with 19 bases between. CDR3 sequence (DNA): TGTGCCAAATCTAAGGGGGGGTCCCTAAACATTCAGTACTTC. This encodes CAKSKGGSLNIQYF.

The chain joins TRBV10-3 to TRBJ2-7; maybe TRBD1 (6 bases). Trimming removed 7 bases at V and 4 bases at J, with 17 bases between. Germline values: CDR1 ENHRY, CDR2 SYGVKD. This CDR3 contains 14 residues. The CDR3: CAITETQGGYEQYF. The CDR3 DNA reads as TGTGCCATCACCGAGACACAGGGCGGGTACGAGCAGTACTTC.

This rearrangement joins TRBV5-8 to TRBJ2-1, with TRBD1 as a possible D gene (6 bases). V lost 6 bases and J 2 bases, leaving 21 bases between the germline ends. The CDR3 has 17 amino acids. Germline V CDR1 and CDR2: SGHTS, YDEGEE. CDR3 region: CASNSIGGRGTYNEQFF. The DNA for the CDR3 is TGTGCCAGCAATAGTATCGGCGGAAGGGGGACCTACAATGAGCAGTTCTTC.

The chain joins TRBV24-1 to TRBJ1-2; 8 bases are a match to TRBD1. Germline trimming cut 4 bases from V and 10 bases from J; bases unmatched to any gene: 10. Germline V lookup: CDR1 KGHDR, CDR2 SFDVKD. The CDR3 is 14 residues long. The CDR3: CATSDHGQGSDYTF. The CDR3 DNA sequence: TGTGCCACCAGTGACCACGGACAGGGAAGCGACTACACCTTC.

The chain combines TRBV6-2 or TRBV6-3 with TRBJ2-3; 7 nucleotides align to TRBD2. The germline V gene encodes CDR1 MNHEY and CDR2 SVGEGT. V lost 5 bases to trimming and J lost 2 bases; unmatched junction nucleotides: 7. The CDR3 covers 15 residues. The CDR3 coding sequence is TGTGCCAGCAGTCGGGGAGGGTGGGCCACAGATACGCAGTATTTT. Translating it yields CASSRGGWATDTQYF.

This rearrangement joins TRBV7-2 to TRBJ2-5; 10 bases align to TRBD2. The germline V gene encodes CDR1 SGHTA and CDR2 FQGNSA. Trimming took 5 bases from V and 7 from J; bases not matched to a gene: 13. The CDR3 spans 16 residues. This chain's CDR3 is CASSPRLAGETGTQYF. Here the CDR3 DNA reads TGTGCCAGCAGCCCCCGTCTAGCGGGGGAGACGGGGACCCAGTACTTC.

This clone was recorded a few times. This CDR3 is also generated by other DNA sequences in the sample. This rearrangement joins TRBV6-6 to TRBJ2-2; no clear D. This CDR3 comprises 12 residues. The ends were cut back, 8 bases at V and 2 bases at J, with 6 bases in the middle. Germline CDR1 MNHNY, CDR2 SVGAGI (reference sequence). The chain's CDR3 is CASGENTGELFF. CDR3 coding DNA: TGTGCCAGCGGAGAAAACACCGGGGAGCTGTTTTTT.

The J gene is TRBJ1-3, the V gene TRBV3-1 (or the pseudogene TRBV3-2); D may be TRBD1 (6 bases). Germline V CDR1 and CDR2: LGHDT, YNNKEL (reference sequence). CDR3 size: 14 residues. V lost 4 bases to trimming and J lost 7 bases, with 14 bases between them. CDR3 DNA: TGTGCCAGCAGCCGGGGGGGCACAGGGAACACCATATATTTT. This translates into CASSRGGTGNTIYF.

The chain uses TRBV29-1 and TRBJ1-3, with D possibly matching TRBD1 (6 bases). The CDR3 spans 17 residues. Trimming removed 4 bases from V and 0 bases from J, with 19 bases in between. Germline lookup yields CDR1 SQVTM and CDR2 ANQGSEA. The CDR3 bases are TGCAGCGTTGGAATATACAGGGAGCTATACTCTGGAAACACCATATATTTT. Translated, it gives CSVGIYRELYSGNTIYF.

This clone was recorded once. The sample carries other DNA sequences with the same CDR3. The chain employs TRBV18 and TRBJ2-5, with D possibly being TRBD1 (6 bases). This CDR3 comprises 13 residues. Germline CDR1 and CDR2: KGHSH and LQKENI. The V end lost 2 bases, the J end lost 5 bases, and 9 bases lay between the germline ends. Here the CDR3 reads CASSPGQGETQYF. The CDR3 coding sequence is TGTGCCAGCTCACCAGGTCAGGGGGAGACCCAGTACTTC.

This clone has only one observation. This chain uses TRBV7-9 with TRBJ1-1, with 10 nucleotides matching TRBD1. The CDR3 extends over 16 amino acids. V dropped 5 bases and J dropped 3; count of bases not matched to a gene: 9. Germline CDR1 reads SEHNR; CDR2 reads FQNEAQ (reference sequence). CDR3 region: CASSPSTGGEDTEAFF. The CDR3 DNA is TGTGCCAGCAGCCCCTCGACAGGGGGCGAGGACACTGAAGCTTTCTTT.

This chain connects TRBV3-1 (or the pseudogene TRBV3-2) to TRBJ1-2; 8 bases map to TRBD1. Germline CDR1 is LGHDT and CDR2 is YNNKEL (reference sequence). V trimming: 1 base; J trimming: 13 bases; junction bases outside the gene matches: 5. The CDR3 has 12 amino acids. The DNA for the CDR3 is TGTGCCAGCAGCCAAGGGCAGGGGGCCTCCACCTTC. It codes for CASSQGQGASTF.

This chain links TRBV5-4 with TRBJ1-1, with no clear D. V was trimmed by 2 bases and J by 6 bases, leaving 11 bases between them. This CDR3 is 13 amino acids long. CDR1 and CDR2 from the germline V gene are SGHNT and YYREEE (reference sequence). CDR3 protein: CASSFGVGPEAFF. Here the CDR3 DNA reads TGTGCCAGCAGCTTCGGGGTAGGCCCTGAAGCTTTCTTT.

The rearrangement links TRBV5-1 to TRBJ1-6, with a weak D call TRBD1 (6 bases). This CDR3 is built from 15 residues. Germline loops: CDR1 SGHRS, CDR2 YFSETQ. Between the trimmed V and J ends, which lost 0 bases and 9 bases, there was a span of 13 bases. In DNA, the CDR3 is TGCGCCAGCAGCTTGGACGCCAGGGGCAGTTCACCCCTCCACTTT. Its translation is CASSLDARGSSPLHF.

CDR3 sequence (DNA): TGTGCCAGCAGTGAATGGGTGGGGGGGCGCGCCAAAAACATTCAGTACTTC. This translates into CASSEWVGGRAKNIQYF. This chain uses TRBV6-1 with TRBJ2-4; tentative D call: TRBD2 (7 bases). Per germline, CDR1 MNHNS and CDR2 SASEGT. V shed 2 bases and J shed 1 base, with 15 bases lying between them. The CDR3 is made up of 17 amino acids.

CDR3 residues: CASSYSTKRGALEGYTF. CDR3 DNA: TGTGCCAGCAGTTACTCGACAAAGCGGGGGGCACTGGAGGGCTACACCTTC. This rearrangement joins TRBV6-2 or TRBV6-3 to TRBJ1-2, with a weak D call TRBD1 (6 bases). This CDR3 has 17 amino acids. Trimming took 0 bases from V and 8 from J, leaving 22 bases between them. Germline V gives CDR1 MNHEY, CDR2 SVGEGT.